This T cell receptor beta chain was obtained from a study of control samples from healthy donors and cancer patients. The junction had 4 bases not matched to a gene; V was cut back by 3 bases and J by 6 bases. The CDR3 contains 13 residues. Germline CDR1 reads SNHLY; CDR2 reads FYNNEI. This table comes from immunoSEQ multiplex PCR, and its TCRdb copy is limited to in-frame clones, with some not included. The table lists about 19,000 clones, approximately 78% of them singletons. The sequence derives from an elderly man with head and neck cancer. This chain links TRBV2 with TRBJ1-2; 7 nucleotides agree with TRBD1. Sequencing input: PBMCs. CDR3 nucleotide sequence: TGTGCCAGCAGTGAGGGGCAGGGGGATGGCTACACCTTC. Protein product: CASSEGQGDGYTF.